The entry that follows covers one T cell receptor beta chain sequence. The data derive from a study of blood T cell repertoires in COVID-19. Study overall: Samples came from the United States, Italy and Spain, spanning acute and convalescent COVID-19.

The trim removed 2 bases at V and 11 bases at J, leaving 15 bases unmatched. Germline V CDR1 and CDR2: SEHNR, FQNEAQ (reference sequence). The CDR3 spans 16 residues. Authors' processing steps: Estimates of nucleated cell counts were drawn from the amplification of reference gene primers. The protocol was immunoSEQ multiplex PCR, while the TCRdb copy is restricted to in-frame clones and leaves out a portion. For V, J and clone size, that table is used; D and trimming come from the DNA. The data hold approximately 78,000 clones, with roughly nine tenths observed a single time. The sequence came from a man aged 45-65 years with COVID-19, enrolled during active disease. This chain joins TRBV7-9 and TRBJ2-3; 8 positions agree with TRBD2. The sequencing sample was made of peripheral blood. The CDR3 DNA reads TGTGCCAGCAGCTTACCTCCAATAGGCGGGAGGTCGAGGCAGTATTTT. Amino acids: CASSLPPIGGRSRQYF.